This T cell receptor beta chain appears in the sequencing data of a study of T-cell reconstitution after alpha-beta-depleted transplantation in children. Findings of the study overall: Newly produced T cells mostly provided counts and TCRbeta diversity after one year, as hyperexpanded clones declined.

The TCRbeta library incorporated unique molecular identifiers. Via MiXCR, TCRdb re-called the PCR reads, giving one row per CDR3 protein. The sample contains about 980,000 distinct CDR3 sequences, roughly 29% of which appear only once. There are a few counts of this clonotype. No antigen is known for it. This CDR3 region has 19 residues. The V gene end was trimmed by 0 bases and the J gene end by 4 bases; junction bases not matched to a gene: 14. Germline assignment: CDR1 LGHNA and CDR2 YSLEER. Sequencing was performed on PBMCs, mostly from graft donor cells, taken 360 days after TCRalphabeta/CD19-depleted stem cell transplant. The TCR sequence derives from a boy in the first two years of life who had a stem cell transplant for SCID, so the T cells may come from the graft donor. The gene calls are TRBV4-3 and TRBJ2-1; 8 bases fit TRBD2. CDR3 in DNA: TGCGCCAGCAGCCAAGAAGGAGATTGGGCGGGGGGTCTATACAATGAGCAGTTCTTC. Translating it yields CASSQEGDWAGGLYNEQFF.